This T cell receptor beta chain is from a study of identifying expanded T cells in peripheral blood. This clone was recorded only once. V lost 2 bases to trimming and J lost 4 bases, with 12 bases between them. CDR3 size: 14 residues. Germline V gene lookup returns CDR1 SGHRS and CDR2 YFSETQ. TCRdb keeps only in-frame clones here, not all; method: immunoSEQ multiplex PCR. This table holds some 100,000 clones, around nine tenths found once. This TCR was recovered from a person between 18 and 75 years old in good health. This chain connects TRBV5-1 to TRBJ2-5, with D perhaps TRBD1 or TRBD2 (5 bases each). The source material was blood. CDR3 amino acids: CASSLEGWGETQYF. In nucleotides, the CDR3 is TGCGCCAGCAGCTTAGAGGGGTGGGGAGAGACCCAGTACTTC.